Each of the 9 T cell receptor beta chains below was sequenced from the same sample in a study of T-cell reconstitution after alpha-beta-depleted transplantation in children. The TCRbeta library incorporated unique molecular identifiers. From the PCR reads, TCRdb called clonotypes with MiXCR, one entry per CDR3 protein. Of approximately 350,000 distinct CDR3 sequences in the sample, about an eighth were seen once. The sequences come from PBMCs, collected from the stem cell graft. The origin of the receptors is a human donor who donated a stem cell graft to a child with Fanconi anemia.

The chain joins TRBV28 to TRBJ1-1; D not certain. The V gene's germline CDR1 is MDHEN and CDR2 SYDVKM. Trimming left V 5 bases short and J 4 bases short, with 14 bases between. The CDR3 has 14 residues. CDR3 coding DNA: TGTGCCAGCAGTCCGGGAGGAACTCGCACTGAAGCTTTCTTT. It codes for CASSPGGTRTEAFF.

Ten or more counts support this clonotype. The chain is built from TRBV7-2 and TRBJ2-5; D not certain. CDR3 length: 15 residues. The V end lost 1 base, the J end lost 4 bases, and 13 bases lay between the germline ends. Germline V gives CDR1 SGHTA, CDR2 FQGNSA. The CDR3 DNA reads as TGTGCCAGCAGCTTAGATAGCCCCTGGGCAGAGACCCAGTACTTC. Translated, it gives CASSLDSPWAETQYF.

V is TRBV30 and J is TRBJ2-5; 8 bases are shared with TRBD1. V was pared by 5 bases and J by 2 bases, with 4 bases of the junction left unmatched. The CDR3 is 13 amino acids. The germline gives CDR1 GTSNPN, CDR2 SVGIG (reference sequence). CDR3 residues: CAWEGQGQETQYF. The DNA of the CDR3 is TGTGCCTGGGAAGGACAGGGACAAGAGACCCAGTACTTC.

There are many counts of this clonotype. DNA for the CDR3: TGTGCCAGCAGTTTCCGGATCGACACTGAAGCTTTCTTT. Amino acid sequence: CASSFRIDTEAFF. The rearrangement links TRBV12-3 or TRBV12-4 to TRBJ1-1; no firm D call. V lost 3 bases and J 3 bases, leaving 8 bases between the germline ends. This CDR3 is 13 amino acids long.

The rearrangement joins TRBV20-1 to TRBJ1-4, with unresolved D. Trimming stripped 6 bases from V and 3 bases from J, with 11 bases between. CDR1 is DFQATT and CDR2 is SNEGSKA in the germline V gene (reference sequence). This CDR3 contains 13 residues. In nucleotides, the CDR3 is TGCAGTGCCCCCATCCTGGCTAATGAAAAACTGTTTTTT. This translates into CSAPILANEKLFF.

The rearrangement joins TRBV20-1 to TRBJ1-4, with D possibly TRBD1 on 5 matching bases. Looked up from germline, CDR1 is DFQATT and CDR2 is SNEGSKA (reference sequence). The CDR3 has 15 amino acids. V lost 0 bases and J lost 12, with 20 bases in between. The CDR3, as DNA: TGCAGTGCTAGAGATCGGGGGTTCCCGTCTGAGGAACTGTTTTTT. It specifies CSARDRGFPSEELFF.

This clonotype showed up many times. The chain has TRBV5-1 and TRBJ2-7; D is tentatively TRBD1 or TRBD2 (5 bases each). Germline CDR1 is SGHRS and CDR2 is YFSETQ. The length of the CDR3 is 15 residues. V was shortened by 0 bases and J by 2 bases, with 12 bases between the two germline ends. The CDR3 DNA reads TGCGCCAGCAGCTTGGCCGGGACCCTTACCTACGAGCAGTACTTC. This encodes CASSLAGTLTYEQYF.

This clonotype was counted between two and nine times. This rearrangement joins TRBV18 to TRBJ1-5; TRBD1 agrees at 9 bases. The germline V gene has CDR1 KGHSH and CDR2 LQKENI. This CDR3 contains 14 residues. After removal of 3 bases from V and 6 bases from J, the junction contained 3 bases not matched to a gene. CDR3 sequence: CASSPGQGIQPQHF. In nucleotides, the CDR3 is TGTGCCAGCTCACCGGGACAGGGTATTCAGCCCCAGCATTTT.

This clonotype was detected only a few times. The CDR3 DNA reads TGCAGTGCTATGAAAACAGGGAACAACATTCAGTACTTC. Translation: CSAMKTGNNIQYF. This rearrangement joins TRBV20-1 to TRBJ2-4, with D perhaps TRBD1 (6 bases). Germline V lookup: CDR1 DFQATT, CDR2 SNEGSKA (reference sequence). The V end was cut by 4 bases, the J end by 7 bases, with 14 bases between. The CDR3 totals 13 residues.